These T cell receptor beta chains were read from a single sample in a study of regulatory T cells in long-lasting Graves disease. TCRdb re-called the multiplex PCR reads with MiXCR, one entry per CDR3 protein. The sample contains some 420,000 distinct CDR3 sequences, 20% to 25% of which appear only once. The sequencing used peripheral blood mononuclear cells (PBMCs), collected when the disease was refractory, from a patient treated with antithyroid drugs. These receptors were obtained from a female donor with Graves disease. CDR3s include the opening cysteine and the closing phenylalanine or tryptophan. A D gene is named only where the DNA matches it firmly. Not every row has a clone size; where given, it reads once, few, many or a size class.

>TRBJ1-1|few|TRBD1|TRBV30
CAWIPPDREEAFF
TGTGCCTGGATACCGCCCGACAGGGAGGAAGCTTTCTTT
>TRBJ2-2|few|-|TRBV3-1
CASSQPVDTGELFF
TGTGCCAGCAGCCAACCAGTCGACACCGGGGAGCTGTTTTTT
>TRBJ2-5|-|-|TRBV18
CASSPGPETQYF
TGTGCCAGCTCACCGGGTCCGGAGACCCAGTACTTC
>TRBJ1-1|many|-|TRBV10-3
CAISESNGGHTEAFF
TGTGCCATCAGTGAGTCGAATGGGGGGCACACTGAAGCTTTCTTT
>TRBJ2-7|once|-|TRBV30
CVCQSGRMYEQYF
TGTGTCTGCCAGAGCGGGCGGATGTACGAGCAGTACTTC
>TRBJ2-7|-|TRBD2|TRBV2
CASSPRGGITYWEQYF
TGTGCCAGCAGCCCCCGGGGAGGGATCACCTACTGGGAGCAGTACTTC
>TRBJ1-4|many|-|TRBV3-1
CASSQGATNEKLFF
TGTGCCAGCAGCCAGGGGGCAACTAATGAAAAACTGTTTTTT
>TRBJ2-7|few|-|TRBV10-3
CAISESGVGGEQYF
TGTGCCATCAGTGAGTCGGGGGTAGGCGGAGAGCAGTACTTC
>TRBJ1-1|many|-|TRBV28
CASSLSGPLMNTEAFF
TGTGCCAGCAGTTTATCGGGCCCTCTTATGAACACTGAAGCTTTCTTT
>TRBJ2-7|many|-|TRBV11-2
CASSLTDGAYEQYF
TGTGCCAGCAGCTTGACGGACGGAGCCTACGAGCAGTACTTC
>TRBJ2-2|few|TRBD2|TRBV9
CASSPSSLAGVWAGELFF
TGTGCCAGCAGCCCTAGTTCCCTAGCGGGAGTGTGGGCCGGGGAGCTGTTTTTT
>TRBJ2-2|once|-|TRBV30
CAAQKQAGELFF
TGTGCCGCGCAAAAGCAGGCCGGGGAGCTGTTTTTT
>TRBJ2-7|many|-|TRBV7-2
CASSLDNNPTNF
TGTGCCAGCAGCTTAGATAACAATCCGACGAACTTC
>TRBJ1-2|many|-|TRBV9
CASSPLGDGNYGYTF
TGTGCCAGCAGCCCCTTAGGAGACGGAAACTATGGCTACACCTTC
>TRBJ2-2|few|TRBD1|TRBV3-1
CASSYGQDYTGELFF
TGTGCCAGCAGCTATGGACAGGACTACACCGGGGAGCTGTTTTTT
>TRBJ1-5|many|-|TRBV7-9
CASSSSGGNQPQHF
TGTGCCAGCAGTTCAAGTGGGGGCAATCAGCCCCAGCATTTT
>TRBJ1-5|few|TRBD1|TRBV12-3/TRBV12-4
CASGQGDQPQHF
TGTGCCAGCGGACAGGGGGATCAGCCCCAGCATTTT
>TRBJ2-5|many|-|TRBV6-1
CASSTVGGPNFETQYF
TGTGCCAGCAGTACCGTAGGTGGGCCGAATTTCGAGACCCAGTACTTC
>TRBJ1-2|few|-|TRBV7-3
CASSLGGGQDGYTF
TGTGCCAGCAGCTTAGGCGGGGGGCAAGATGGCTACACCTTC
>TRBJ1-1|many|-|TRBV11-2
CASSVLTWNTEAFF
TGTGCCAGCAGCGTCCTGACTTGGAACACTGAAGCTTTCTTT
>TRBJ1-1|few|TRBD1|TRBV6-1
CASTLDRATEAFF
TGTGCCAGCACACTGGACAGGGCCACTGAAGCTTTCTTT
>TRBJ1-5|many|-|TRBV28
CASSIRAGFSNQPQHF
TGTGCCAGCAGCATTAGGGCGGGTTTCAGCAATCAGCCCCAGCATTTT
>TRBJ1-4|-|-|TRBV6-5
CASSSDKGF
TGTGCCAGCAGTTCTGACAAGGGGTTT
>TRBJ1-1|-|-|TRBV29-1
CSVDLRTANTEAFF
TGCAGCGTTGACCTTAGGACAGCGAACACTGAAGCTTTCTTT
>TRBJ2-5|many|-|TRBV28
CASSFSYRTANQETQYF
TGTGCCAGCAGTTTTAGTTACCGGACAGCTAATCAAGAGACCCAGTACTTC
>TRBJ2-7|many|TRBD2|TRBV2
CASSRGGYEQYF
TGTGCCAGCAGTCGGGGGGGCTACGAGCAGTACTTC
>TRBJ2-7|many|-|TRBV7-2
CASSLGWPYADYEQYF
TGTGCCAGCAGCTTAGGTTGGCCTTACGCCGACTACGAGCAGTACTTC
>TRBJ2-1|-|-|TRBV10-3
CAISVTTKRYNEQFF
TGTGCCATCAGTGTAACGACTAAGAGATACAATGAGCAGTTCTTC
>TRBJ2-2|few|TRBD1|TRBV5-4
CASSSVRTGNTGELFF
TGTGCCAGCAGCTCCGTTAGGACAGGGAACACCGGGGAGCTGTTTTTT
>TRBJ2-2|few|-|TRBV6-1
CASRLAVDTGELFF
TGTGCCAGCAGACTAGCAGTCGACACCGGGGAGCTGTTTTTT
>TRBJ2-7|many|-|TRBV7-2
CASSPGGGYEQYF
TGTGCCAGCAGCCCAGGGGGGGGATACGAGCAGTACTTC
>TRBJ2-3|-|TRBD2|TRBV28
CAGSLRLGGRNQYF
TGTGCCGGCAGTTTACGTCTTGGCGGGAGGAATCAGTATTTT
>TRBJ2-1|-|-|TRBV6-1
CASSEYWRHNEQFF
TGTGCCAGCAGTGAGTATTGGCGCCACAATGAGCAGTTCTTC
>TRBJ1-2|-|TRBD1|TRBV20-1
CSARAPKAKTGNLNGTTYGYTF
TGCAGTGCTAGAGCCCCAAAAGCCAAGACAGGGAACCTGAACGGGACGACTTACGGCTACACCTTC
>TRBJ2-7|many|-|TRBV27
CASSRHGSAYF
TGTGCCAGCAGCCGACACGGATCGGCGTACTTC
>TRBJ1-5|many|TRBD1|TRBV18
CASSPGQGYQPQHF
TGTGCCAGCTCACCTGGACAGGGGTATCAGCCCCAGCATTTT
>TRBJ2-7|-|-|TRBV6-2/TRBV6-3
CASSYLDKSYEQYF
TGTGCCAGCAGTTACTTGGACAAGAGCTACGAGCAGTACTTC
>TRBJ1-2|-|-|TRBV6-5
CASSSQGATLYGYTF
TGTGCCAGCAGTTCCCAGGGTGCGACACTCTATGGCTACACCTTC
>TRBJ2-7|-|TRBD2|TRBV7-2
CASSLRTSGILSYEQYF
TGTGCCAGCAGCTTAAGGACTAGCGGGATCCTCTCCTACGAGCAGTACTTC